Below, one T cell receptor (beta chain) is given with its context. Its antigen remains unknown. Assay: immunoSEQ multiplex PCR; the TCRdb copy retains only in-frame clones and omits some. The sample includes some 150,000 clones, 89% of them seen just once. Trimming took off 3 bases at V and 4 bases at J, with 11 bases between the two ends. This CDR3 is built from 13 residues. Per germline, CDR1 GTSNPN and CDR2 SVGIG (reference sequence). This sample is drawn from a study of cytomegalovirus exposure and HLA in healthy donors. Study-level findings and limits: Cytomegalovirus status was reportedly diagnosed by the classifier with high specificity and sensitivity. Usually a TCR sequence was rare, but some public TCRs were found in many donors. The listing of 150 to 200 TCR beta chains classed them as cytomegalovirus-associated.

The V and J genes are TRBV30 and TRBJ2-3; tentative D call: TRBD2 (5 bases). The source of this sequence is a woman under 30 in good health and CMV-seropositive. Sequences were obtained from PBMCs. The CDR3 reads CAWRPKAADTQYF. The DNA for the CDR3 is TGTGCCTGGAGGCCAAAAGCGGCAGATACGCAGTATTTT. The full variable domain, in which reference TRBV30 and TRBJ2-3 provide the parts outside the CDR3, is SQTIHQWPATLVQPVGSPLSLECTVEGTSNPNLYWYRQAAGRGLQLLFYSVGIGQISSEVPQNLSASRPQDRQFILSSKKLLLSDSGFYLCAWRPKAADTQYFGPGTRLTVL.